One T cell receptor beta chain is described in this entry. What it binds is unknown. The sequenced cases were selected for having the highest brain T cell transcript signatures. Pre-surgery treatment included at least one anti-epileptic drug. This sample stems from a study of brain T cells in children with intractable seizures. Regarding the study as a whole: Patients' HCMV serostatus was unknown; virus specificity rests on CDR3 similarity alone.

Trimming removed 4 bases from V and 6 bases from J; junction bases left unmatched: 15. CDR1 and CDR2 (germline): SGHDT, YYEEEE. The CDR3 runs 17 residues. The protocol was immunoSEQ multiplex PCR, while the TCRdb copy is restricted to in-frame clones and leaves out a portion. The sample lists approximately 110,000 clones, roughly 92% seen once, with 3.8% in the top ten. The sample in question was peripheral blood, obtained at surgery. The origin of this receptor is a boy younger than two with hemimegalencephaly and intractable seizures. V gene TRBV5-6 combines with J gene TRBJ2-1, with 8 bases aligning to TRBD2. CDR3 loop: CASSHTRLAQMRNEQFF. The CDR3 DNA reads TGTGCCAGCAGCCATACCCGACTAGCGCAAATGCGCAATGAGCAGTTCTTC. Full variable domain (remainder filled in from reference TRBV5-6 and TRBJ2-1): DAGVTQSPTHLIKTRGQQVTLRCSPKSGHDTVSWYQQALGQGPQFIFQYYEEEERQRGNFPDRFSGHQFPNYSSELNVNALLLGDSALYLCASSHTRLAQMRNEQFFGPGTRLTVL.